This TCR beta chain was sequenced during a study of OX40 agonist ivuxolimab in advanced cancers. Across the study: Three patients had partial responses: one hepatocellular carcinoma, two cutaneous melanoma.

This table comes from immunoSEQ multiplex PCR, and its TCRdb copy is limited to in-frame clones, with some not included. Of about 83,000 clones in the sample, around nine tenths are singletons; the top ten hold 0.72%. This receptor was obtained from an adult with an advanced solid tumor such as melanoma, head and neck, liver or kidney cancer. Sequenced here: CD4+ or CD8+ T cells sorted from blood, sampled in a trial of the OX40 agonist ivuxolimab.

The DNA of the CDR3 is TGTGCCAGCAGTTTCAGCCGCAATCAGCCCCAGCATTTT. Translation: CASSFSRNQPQHF. This rearrangement joins TRBV27 to TRBJ1-5; D remains ambiguous. This CDR3 region has 13 residues. CDR1 is MNHEY and CDR2 is SMNVEV in the germline V gene (reference sequence). Trimming took 3 bases from V and 2 from J, leaving 5 bases between them.